This TCR beta chain was obtained from a study of blood T cells in healthy people across ages. The second PCR ran about 6 to 12 cycles with a sample-barcoded 5' primer and J-beta primers. TCRdb re-analysed the 5' RACE reads in MiXCR, keeping a single row per CDR3 protein. This table holds about 780,000 distinct CDR3 sequences, around 24% found once. The CDR3 has 9 residues. In addition, the sample was reused for a study of T cells of mothers and their children. That study reports: Reads obtained per mother exceeded 9 million TCR beta CDR3 reads, with a few million obtained per child. Evidence of persistent microchimeric T cell clones was absent.

Sequencing used blood. The gene calls are TRBV21-1 and TRBJ2-4. TRBV21-1 has pseudogene status. This clonotype was sampled from a boy aged 5-17 years in good health. CDR3 in DNA: TGTGCCAGCACCCCGAACCCCTACTTC. Translating it yields CASTPNPYF.